A single sample is the source of the 5 T cell receptor beta chains below, sequenced in a study of blood T cell repertoires in COVID-19. Libraries were prepared by immunoSEQ multiplex PCR; TCRdb keeps only in-frame clonotypes and omits some of them. The profile covers fewer than 120,000 clones, with 70% to 80% appearing a single time and less than 10% taken by the ten largest. The sequenced sample was peripheral blood. Receptors originate from a woman aged 55-75 years with acute or convalescent COVID-19.

The gene calls are TRBV21-1 and TRBJ2-5; whether TRBD2, the table's D call, matches the DNA was not checked. TRBV21-1 is annotated as a pseudogene. CDR3 size: 14 residues. As DNA, the CDR3 is TGTGCCAGCAGCAAATTGAGGGAACAAGAGACCCAGTACTTC. It translates to CASSKLREQETQYF.

This clone was seen a few times. The chain has TRBV6-6 and TRBJ2-7; 7 bases agree with TRBD1. After removal of 4 bases from V and 2 bases from J, the junction contained 2 bases not matched to a gene. The CDR3 spans 13 residues. Looked up from germline, CDR1 is MNHNY and CDR2 is SVGAGI (reference sequence). The CDR3 region has the DNA TGTGCCAGCAGTTGGGGGACAGCCTACGAGCAGTACTTC. Protein: CASSWGTAYEQYF.

Details on this clone: In the same sample, other DNA sequences code for this CDR3. CDR3 sequence (DNA): TGCGCCAGCAGCTTGGCACCGCCTAACAATGAGCAGTTCTTC. It encodes CASSLAPPNNEQFF. V and J are TRBV5-1 and TRBJ2-1; no clear D. This CDR3 spans 14 amino acids. The germline V and J ends were trimmed by 0 bases and 5 bases, with 9 bases remaining between them. In germline, CDR1 is SGHRS, CDR2 YFSETQ. The variable domain in full, with the rest retrieved from reference TRBV5-1 and TRBJ2-1, is KAGVTQTPRYLIKTRGQQVTLSCSPISGHRSVSWYQQTPGQGLQFLFEYFSETQRNKGNFPGRFSGRQFSNSRSEMNVSTLELGDSALYLCASSLAPPNNEQFFGPGTRLTVL.

The gene calls are TRBV5-1 and TRBJ2-3; 11 bases fit TRBD2. CDR1 SGHRS and CDR2 YFSETQ come from the germline V gene. V lost 5 bases, J lost 3 bases, and 17 bases stayed unmatched. The CDR3 has 19 residues. The CDR3 bases are TGCGCCAGCAGGTGGTCCTACACCGGGACTAGCGGAAATACAGATACGCAGTATTTT. It is translated as CASRWSYTGTSGNTDTQYF.

This clone appeared a few times. The chain carries TRBV7-2 and TRBJ2-7, with 7 bases that match TRBD1. Germline lookup yields CDR1 SGHTA and CDR2 FQGNSA. V gave up 1 base and J gave up 3 bases; unmatched junction bases: 6. The CDR3 contains 15 residues. DNA of the CDR3: TGTGCCAGCAGCTTAGGTGGGACAGCGTTCTACGAGCAGTACTTC. Protein sequence: CASSLGGTAFYEQYF.